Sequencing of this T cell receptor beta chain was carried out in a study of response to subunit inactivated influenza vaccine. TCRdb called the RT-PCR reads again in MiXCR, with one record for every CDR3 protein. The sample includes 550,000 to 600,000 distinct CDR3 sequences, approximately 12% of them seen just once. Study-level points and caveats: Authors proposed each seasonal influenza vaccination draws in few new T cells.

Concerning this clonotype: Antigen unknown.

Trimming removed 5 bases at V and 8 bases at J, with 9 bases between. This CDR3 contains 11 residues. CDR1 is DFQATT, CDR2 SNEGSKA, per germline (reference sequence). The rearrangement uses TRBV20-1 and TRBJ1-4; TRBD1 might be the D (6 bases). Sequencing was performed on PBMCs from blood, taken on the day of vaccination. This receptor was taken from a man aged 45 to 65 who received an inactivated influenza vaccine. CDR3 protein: CSASGAEKLFF. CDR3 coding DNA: TGCAGTGCTTCGGGGGCGGAAAAACTGTTTTTT.